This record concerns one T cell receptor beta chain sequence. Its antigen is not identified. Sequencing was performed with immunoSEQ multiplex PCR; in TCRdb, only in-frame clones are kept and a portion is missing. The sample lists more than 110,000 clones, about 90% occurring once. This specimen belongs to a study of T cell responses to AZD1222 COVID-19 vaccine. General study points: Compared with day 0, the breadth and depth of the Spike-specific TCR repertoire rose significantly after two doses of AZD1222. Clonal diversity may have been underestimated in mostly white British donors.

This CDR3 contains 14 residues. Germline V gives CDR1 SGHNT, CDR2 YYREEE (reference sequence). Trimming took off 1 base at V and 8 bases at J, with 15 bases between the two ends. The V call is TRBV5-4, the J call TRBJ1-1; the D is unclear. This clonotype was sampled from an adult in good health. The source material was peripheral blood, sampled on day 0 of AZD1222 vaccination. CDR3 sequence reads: CASSLSGNLKEAFF. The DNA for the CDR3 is TGTGCCAGCAGCTTGAGCGGTAACTTAAAGGAAGCTTTCTTT. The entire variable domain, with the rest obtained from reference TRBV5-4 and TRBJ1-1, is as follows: ETGVTQSPTHLIKTRGQQVTLRCSSQSGHNTVSWYQQALGQGPQFIFQYYREEENGRGNFPPRFSGLQFPNYSSELNVNALELDDSALYLCASSLSGNLKEAFFGQGTRLTVV.